The present entry profiles one T cell receptor beta chain with its context. The antigen is unknown. The donors, healthy adults who were HIV-negative, had experienced no recent acute infections or vaccinations. The investigators split CD4+ cells into a CD45RA+ naive subset and a CD45RA-negative memory subset. Libraries were prepared by immunoSEQ multiplex PCR; TCRdb keeps only in-frame clonotypes and omits some of them. Here the sample spans around 2,000,000 clones, 90% to 95% being singletons. Trimming stripped 3 bases from V and 4 bases from J, with 13 bases between. This CDR3 contains 14 residues. The germline CDR1 and CDR2 sequences are SGHDT and YYEEEE. This specimen belongs to a study of shared clonotypes between healthy human individuals. Overall study results and limits: The study found lower generation probabilities in non-shared clonotypes than in those shared by all four donors. Generally, naive subsets (rather than memory subsets) showed larger estimated richness.

Sequences were obtained from naive CD4+ T cells sorted from blood. Subset in this sample: CD45RA+ positively selected. The TCR comes from a man aged 18-30 years in good health. The chain recombines TRBV5-6 with TRBJ2-5; TRBD1 might be the D (5 bases). This CDR3 reads CASSSIPDTETQYF. CDR3 sequence (DNA): TGTGCCAGCAGCTCAATTCCGGACACAGAGACCCAGTACTTC.